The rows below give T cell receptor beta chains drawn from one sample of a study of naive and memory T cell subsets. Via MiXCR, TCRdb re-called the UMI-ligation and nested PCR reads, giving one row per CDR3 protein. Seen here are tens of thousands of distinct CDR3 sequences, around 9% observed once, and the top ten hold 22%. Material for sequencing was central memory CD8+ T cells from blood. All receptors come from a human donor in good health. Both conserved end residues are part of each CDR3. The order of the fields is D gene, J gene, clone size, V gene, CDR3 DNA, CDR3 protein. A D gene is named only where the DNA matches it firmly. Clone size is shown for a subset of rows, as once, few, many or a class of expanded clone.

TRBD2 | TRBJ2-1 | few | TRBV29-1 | TGCAGCGTTGAGGGACTAGCGGGAGGGCCGCTGAATGAGCAGTTCTTC | CSVEGLAGGPLNEQFF
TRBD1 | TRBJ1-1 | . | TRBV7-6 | TGTGCCAGTGGAACAGGGGTGAACACTGAAGCTTTCTTT | CASGTGVNTEAFF
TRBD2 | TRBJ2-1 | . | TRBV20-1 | TGCAGTGCTAGGGGACTAGCGTCTCACAATGAGCAGTTCTTC | CSARGLASHNEQFF
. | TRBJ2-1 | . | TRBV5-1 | TGCGCCAGCAGCGTCATTGCCAGCGGATACAATGAGCAGTTCTTC | CASSVIASGYNEQFF
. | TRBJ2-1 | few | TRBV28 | TGTGCCAGCCGATTTTGGGGATCCTACAATGAGCAGTTCTTC | CASRFWGSYNEQFF
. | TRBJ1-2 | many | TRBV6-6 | TGTGCCAGCAGTTACTGGCAGGAGAACTATGGCTACACCTTC | CASSYWQENYGYTF
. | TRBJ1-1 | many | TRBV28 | TGTGCCAGCAGTTTCACCAACGGGTTGGAAGCTTTCTTT | CASSFTNGLEAFF
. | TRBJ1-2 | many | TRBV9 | TGTGCCAGCAGCGCCAGGATTAACTATGGCTACACCTTC | CASSARINYGYTF
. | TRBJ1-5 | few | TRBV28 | TGTGCCAGCCGGGTGGGGGTTGGCAATCAGCCCCAGCATTTT | CASRVGVGNQPQHF
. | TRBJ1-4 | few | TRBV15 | TGTGCCACCAGCAGAGGGACGGAGAATGAAAAACTGTTTTTT | CATSRGTENEKLFF
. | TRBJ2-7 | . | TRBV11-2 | TGTGCCAGCAGCTCCGTAGACTACGAGCAGTACTTC | CASSSVDYEQYF
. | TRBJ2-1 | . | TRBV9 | TGTGCCAGCAGCGTAGGGGTTAGCAATGAGCAGTTCTTC | CASSVGVSNEQFF
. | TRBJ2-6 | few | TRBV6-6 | TGTGCCAGCAGCACCTATGGACAGACTATCTCTGGGGCCAACGTCCTGACTTTC | CASSTYGQTISGANVLTF
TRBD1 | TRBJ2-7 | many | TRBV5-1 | TGCGCCAGCAGCTTAGTCGGGACAGAGGACGAGCAGTACTTC | CASSLVGTEDEQYF
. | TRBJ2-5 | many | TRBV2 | TGTGCCAGCAGTGATCAGGAGACCCAGTACTTC | CASSDQETQYF
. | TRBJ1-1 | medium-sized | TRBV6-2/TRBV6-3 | TGTGCCAGCAGTTGGCAAGAAAACACTGAAGCTTTCTTT | CASSWQENTEAFF
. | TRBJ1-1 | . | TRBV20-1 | TGCAGTGCTAGAAAACGACAGTTGAACACTGAAGCTTTCTTT | CSARKRQLNTEAFF
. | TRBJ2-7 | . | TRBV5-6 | TGTGCCAGCAGCCCCGGGACCCGACCTCACGAGCAGTACTTC | CASSPGTRPHEQYF
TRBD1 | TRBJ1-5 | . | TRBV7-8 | TGTGCCAGCAGCTTAGCGCAGGGACAGGATCAGCCCCAGCATTTT | CASSLAQGQDQPQHF
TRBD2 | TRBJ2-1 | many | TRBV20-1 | TGCAGTGCTAGAGATTTAAGTCTCGAGCGGGGGGGAGATTACAATGAGCAGTTCTTC | CSARDLSLERGGDYNEQFF